This paragraph covers one TCR beta chain sequence. Antigen specificity is unknown. This sample is part of a study of T cells after yellow fever vaccination. Study-wide points: Contaminants from the bulk population, in the form of abundant clonotypes, could be found in FACS-sorted repertoires. Post-booster samples contained most primary-vaccination clones (more than 95% CD4, 70% to 90% CD8).

In making TCR cDNA, 5'RACE template switching added a universal primer site and UMIs to it. One entry per CDR3 protein results from TCRdb running MiXCR on the 5' RACE reads. The data show 500,000 to 650,000 distinct CDR3 sequences, with around 17% seen just once and roughly 17% held by the top ten. The CDR3 contains 15 residues. Germline CDR1 is SGHRS and CDR2 is YFSETQ. V was shortened by 3 bases and J by 2 bases, with 14 bases between the two germline ends. This receptor was identified in a man between 18 and 29 years old who received the YFV17D yellow fever vaccine. This chain joins TRBV5-1 and TRBJ1-1; TRBD1 is a possible D gene (5 bases). Sequencing was performed on PBMCs, taken 5 days after the first yellow fever vaccination. CDR3 protein: CASSWLDSRNTEAFF. As DNA, the CDR3 is TGCGCCAGCAGCTGGCTCGACAGCCGCAACACTGAAGCTTTCTTT. Variable domain in full (rest from reference TRBV5-1 and TRBJ1-1): KAGVTQTPRYLIKTRGQQVTLSCSPISGHRSVSWYQQTPGQGLQFLFEYFSETQRNKGNFPGRFSGRQFSNSRSEMNVSTLELGDSALYLCASSWLDSRNTEAFFGQGTRLTVV.